Below, 19 T cell receptor beta chains from the same sample are listed, as sequenced in a study of cytomegalovirus exposure and HLA in healthy donors. The PCR used 60 Vbeta and 13 Jbeta primers. Assay used: immunoSEQ multiplex PCR; TCRdb lists only in-frame clones, some missing. The profile covers about 200,000 clones, with 65% to 80% appearing a single time and 15% to 19% taken by the ten largest. The sequenced sample was PBMCs. These receptors were obtained from a man aged 40-55 years in good health and CMV-seronegative.

This chain connects TRBV27 to TRBJ1-2, with D maybe TRBD1 (5 bases). Germline V lookup: CDR1 MNHEY, CDR2 SMNVEV (reference sequence). The CDR3 contains 15 residues. Trimming took off 4 bases at V and 4 bases at J, with 16 bases between the two ends. CDR3 nucleotides: TGTGCCAGCAGTTCGGGGGGTGGGGGGGTCTATGGCTACACCTTC. This sequence encodes CASSSGGGGVYGYTF.

This sequence joins TRBV30 and TRBJ1-6; tentatively, D is TRBD1 (6 bases). The CDR3 loop spans 14 amino acids. Between the trimmed V and J ends, which lost 3 bases and 10 bases, there was a span of 16 bases. Germline V gene lookup returns CDR1 GTSNPN and CDR2 SVGIG (reference sequence). The CDR3 nucleotides are TGTGCCTGGAGCGCTGGACAGAGAGGCTCACCCCTCCACTTT. Translating gives CAWSAGQRGSPLHF.

The gene calls are TRBV14 and TRBJ2-5; D is uncertain. Trimming pared 2 bases from V and 2 bases from J, leaving 3 bases between. Per germline, CDR1 SGHDN and CDR2 FVKESK. CDR3 length equals 12 residues. CDR3: CASSQTQETQYF. The CDR3 coding sequence is TGTGCCAGCAGCCAAACTCAAGAGACCCAGTACTTC.

The rearrangement links TRBV5-1 to TRBJ1-1, with D perhaps matching TRBD1 (6 bases). CDR3 length equals 15 residues. Trimming shortened V by 6 bases and J by 4 bases, and 19 bases separated the two germline ends. Germline values: CDR1 SGHRS, CDR2 YFSETQ. CDR3 bases: TGCGCCAGCACCCCCTTTACAGGGTCGCTCACTGAAGCTTTCTTT. Amino acid sequence: CASTPFTGSLTEAFF.

This chain joins TRBV5-1 and TRBJ2-2; D uncertain. The CDR3 loop spans 17 amino acids. Trimming stripped 2 bases from V and 0 bases from J, with 14 bases between. Per germline, CDR1 SGHRS and CDR2 YFSETQ. CDR3 in amino acids: CASSFDESRSNTGELFF. For the CDR3, the DNA is TGCGCCAGCAGCTTCGATGAGTCCCGTTCGAACACCGGGGAGCTGTTTTTT.

The chain joins TRBV5-1 to TRBJ2-5, with 16 bases matching TRBD2. This CDR3 region has 17 residues. Germline CDR1 is SGHRS and CDR2 is YFSETQ. V was pared by 8 bases and J by 3 bases, with 10 bases of the junction left unmatched. The CDR3 region is CASSPGLAGGIKETQYF. The CDR3 nucleotides read TGCGCCAGTTCTCCGGGACTAGCGGGGGGGATAAAAGAGACCCAGTACTTC.

This clone was detected once. The V and J genes are TRBV18 and TRBJ2-1; possibly TRBD2 for D (5 bases). CDR3 length equals 13 residues. The V gene lost 4 bases and the J gene lost 8 bases, with 12 bases spanning the gap. Per germline, CDR1 KGHSH and CDR2 LQKENI. DNA of the CDR3: TGTGCCAGCTCACGAGGGATTATCGATGAGCAGTTCTTC. It yields the protein CASSRGIIDEQFF. The complete variable domain, with remaining parts taken from reference TRBV18 and TRBJ2-1, reads NAGVMQNPRHLVRRRGQEARLRCSPMKGHSHVYWYRQLPEEGLKFMVYLQKENIIDESGMPKERFSAEFPKEGPSILRIQQVVRGDSAAYFCASSRGIIDEQFFGPGTRLTVL.

J is TRBJ1-2 and V is TRBV6-1, with D perhaps matching TRBD1 (6 bases). Germline V CDR1 and CDR2: MNHNS, SASEGT. V was trimmed by 5 bases and J by 7 bases, leaving 11 bases between them. The CDR3 is 12 amino acids. The chain's CDR3 is CASSPGARGYTF. CDR3 nucleotide sequence: TGTGCCAGCAGTCCAGGGGCTCGTGGCTACACCTTC.

The J gene is TRBJ2-2, the V gene TRBV5-1, with D maybe TRBD1 (6 bases). Germline values: CDR1 SGHRS, CDR2 YFSETQ. The CDR3 is 13 residues long. V was clipped by 0 bases and J by 7 bases, with 7 bases between them. The CDR3 sequence: CASSLAGVGELFF. CDR3 nucleotides: TGCGCCAGCAGCTTGGCAGGGGTCGGGGAGCTGTTTTTT.

This chain joins TRBV10-3 and TRBJ2-5; D possibly corresponds to TRBD2 (6 bases). Germline CDR1 reads ENHRY; CDR2 reads SYGVKD. The CDR3 length is 14 residues. V was cut by 2 bases and J by 4 bases, with 11 bases left in between. The CDR3 protein is CAISEELAGETQYF. CDR3 sequence (DNA): TGTGCCATCAGTGAGGAACTAGCAGGAGAGACCCAGTACTTC.

Concerning this clone itself: One end of the junction is discordant with germline, which a read error may explain. The gene calls are TRBV7-8 and TRBJ1-2, with no clear D. CDR1 is SGHVS, CDR2 FQNEAQ, per germline. The CDR3 loop spans 11 amino acids. Here the CDR3 reads CASSLVAQLFF. In nucleotides, the CDR3 is TGTGCCAGCAGCTTAGTAGCGCAGCTTTTCTTC.

The chain has TRBV19 and TRBJ1-2; D may be TRBD1 (5 bases). The CDR3 totals 15 residues. Per germline, CDR1 LNHDA and CDR2 SQIVND (reference sequence). V was cut by 0 bases and J by 4 bases, with 12 bases left in between. As DNA, the CDR3 is TGTGCCAGTAGTATAGAAAGGGGTAACAGCTATGGCTACACCTTC. Translating gives CASSIERGNSYGYTF.

The chain links TRBV6-5 to TRBJ2-7; TRBD2 aligns across 13 bases. The CDR3 is 15 amino acids. J was trimmed by 2 bases and V by 3 bases; bases with no gene match: 1. The germline V gene encodes CDR1 MNHEY and CDR2 SVGAGI. The CDR3: CASSYTSGRAYEQYF. The CDR3 coding sequence is TGTGCCAGCAGTTATACTAGCGGGAGGGCCTACGAGCAGTACTTC.

The chain joins TRBV4-1 to TRBJ2-7; tentative D call: TRBD2 (7 bases). The germline CDR1 and CDR2 sequences are MGHRA and YSYEKL. The CDR3 totals 14 residues. V was trimmed by 5 bases and J by 4 bases, leaving 15 bases between them. CDR3 protein: CASSLEGGRYEQYF. CDR3 in DNA: TGCGCCAGCAGCTTGGAGGGGGGGAGATACGAGCAGTACTTC.

The gene calls are TRBV25-1 and TRBJ2-5; D unclear. The end of the DNA is better explained by TRBJ2-7, so the J call may be wrong. In germline, CDR1 is MGHDK, CDR2 SYGVNS. CDR3 length: 12 amino acids. The DNA of the CDR3 is TGTGCCAGCAGTCAGGCTTTCGGCGAGCAGTACTTC. Residues: CASSQAFGEQYF.

J is TRBJ2-2 and V is TRBV4-1, with D possibly matching TRBD1 (8 bases). This CDR3 has 18 residues. Germline V gene sequence: CDR1 MGHRA, CDR2 YSYEKL. V gave up 4 bases and J gave up 6 bases, with 24 bases separating them. DNA of the CDR3: TGCGCCAGCAGCCCACAGGGGGGGGGAGGGGGTATAGCCGGGGAGCTGTTTTTT. It codes for CASSPQGGGGGIAGELFF.

The chain employs TRBV27 and TRBJ1-1; 9 bases are a match to TRBD1. This CDR3 is 15 amino acids long. V shed 5 bases, J shed 6 bases, and the junction held 10 bases outside the gene matches. CDR1 MNHEY and CDR2 SMNVEV come from the germline V gene (reference sequence). The CDR3 coding sequence is TGTGCCAGCAGTCGACTCTTACAGGGGGCCCCTGAAGCTTTCTTT. It translates to CASSRLLQGAPEAFF.

CDR3 nucleotide sequence: TGTGCTAGTGGTCCAGGACAGGGGCTTGAGTGGGAGCAGTTCTTC. Amino acid sequence: CASGPGQGLEWEQFF. The chain has TRBV12-5 and TRBJ2-1; 9 nucleotides agree with TRBD1. Germline trimming cut 5 bases from V and 10 bases from J; bases unmatched to any gene: 12. The CDR3 has 15 residues. Germline-derived CDR1 and CDR2 are LGHNT and FRNRAP.

The CDR3: CASSASYRTSGSSYEQYF. CDR3 nucleotide sequence: TGCGCCAGCAGCGCCAGCTACCGGACTAGCGGGTCCTCCTACGAGCAGTACTTC. The chain links TRBV5-1 to TRBJ2-7, with TRBD2 identical over 11 bases. Germline assignment: CDR1 SGHRS and CDR2 YFSETQ. The CDR3 covers 18 residues. After removal of 4 bases from V and 0 bases from J, the junction contained 12 bases not matched to a gene. Complete variable domain (other parts from reference TRBV5-1 and TRBJ2-7): KAGVTQTPRYLIKTRGQQVTLSCSPISGHRSVSWYQQTPGQGLQFLFEYFSETQRNKGNFPGRFSGRQFSNSRSEMNVSTLELGDSALYLCASSASYRTSGSSYEQYFGPGTRLTVT.